This record concerns one T cell receptor (beta chain) sequence. Some clones are missing from TCRdb's copy, which holds only in-frame ones; the method was immunoSEQ multiplex PCR. The sample contains 50,000 to 65,000 clones, around 90% of which appear only once. This CDR3 region has 15 residues. Germline CDR1 LNHDA, CDR2 SQIVND (reference sequence). Trimming left V 1 base short and J 0 bases short, with 7 bases between. The data belong to a study of T cell changes during pregnancy in multiple sclerosis. The sequence was collected from a female donor with multiple sclerosis, enrolled in a pregnancy study. The chain links TRBV19 to TRBJ1-5; D unclear. Source: CD4+ T cells from peripheral blood mononuclear cells, taken in the first trimester of pregnancy. CDR3 loop: CASSIGGISNQPQHF. DNA of the CDR3: TGTGCCAGTAGTATAGGAGGGATTAGCAATCAGCCCCAGCATTTT. Combining the CDR3 with reference TRBV19 and TRBJ1-5 gives the whole variable domain DGGITQSPKYLFRKEGQNVTLSCEQNLNHDAMYWYRQDPGQGLRLIYYSQIVNDFQKGDIAEGYSVSREKKESFPLTVTSAQKNPTAFYLCASSIGGISNQPQHFGDGTRLSIL.